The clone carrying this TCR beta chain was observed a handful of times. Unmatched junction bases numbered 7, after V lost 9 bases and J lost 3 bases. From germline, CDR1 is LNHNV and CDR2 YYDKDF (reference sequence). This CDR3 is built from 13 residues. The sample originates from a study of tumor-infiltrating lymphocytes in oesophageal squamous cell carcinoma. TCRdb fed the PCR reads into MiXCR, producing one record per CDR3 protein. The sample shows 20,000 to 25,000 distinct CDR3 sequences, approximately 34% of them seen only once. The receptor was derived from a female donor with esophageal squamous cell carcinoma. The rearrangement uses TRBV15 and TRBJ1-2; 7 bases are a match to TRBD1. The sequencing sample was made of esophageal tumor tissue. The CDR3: CATSGTAHYGYTF. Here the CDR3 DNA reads TGTGCCACTTCCGGGACAGCCCACTATGGCTACACCTTC.